This entry lists 13 T cell receptor beta chains sequenced from one sample in a study of T cell responses to AZD1222 COVID-19 vaccine. TCRdb keeps only in-frame clones here, not all; method: immunoSEQ multiplex PCR. The data contain around 120,000 clones, 70% to 90% of them singletons. The specimen was peripheral blood, collected on day 0 of MenACWY control vaccination. The receptors stem from an adult in good health.

The chain has TRBV7-2 and TRBJ1-2; 9 positions agree with TRBD1. CDR3 size: 15 residues. Losses at the gene ends were 3 bases for V and 4 bases for J; bases not matched to a gene: 6. Germline V gives CDR1 SGHTA, CDR2 FQGNSA. As DNA, the CDR3 is TGTGCCAGCAGCTTCGGGACAGGGACCATCTATGGCTACACCTTC. Its translation: CASSFGTGTIYGYTF.

The count of this clone is one. The chain couples TRBV5-1 to TRBJ2-3; 10 bases are shared with TRBD1. Trimming took 0 bases from V and 0 from J; bases not matched to a gene: 4. Germline CDR1 and CDR2: SGHRS and YFSETQ. CDR3 length equals 17 residues. CDR3 nucleotide sequence: TGCGCCAGCAGCTTGGGTGGGACAGGGGTTAGCACAGATACGCAGTATTTT. Amino acids: CASSLGGTGVSTDTQYF.

The chain couples TRBV27 to TRBJ2-7, with D possibly matching TRBD2 (5 bases). The germline V gene encodes CDR1 MNHEY and CDR2 SMNVEV (reference sequence). There are 15 residues in the CDR3. V lost 3 bases to trimming and J lost 5 bases, with 17 bases between them. Here the CDR3 DNA reads TGTGCCAGCAGTTTCTCCCAGCGGACCCTGGACGAGCAGTACTTC. Translated, it gives CASSFSQRTLDEQYF.

The chain couples TRBV6-5 to TRBJ2-5, with D perhaps assigned TRBD1 or TRBD2 (6 bases each). The germline CDR1 and CDR2 sequences are MNHEY and SVGAGI. This CDR3 comprises 13 residues. V shed 3 bases and J shed 5 bases, with 10 bases lying between them. This CDR3 reads CASSYSGAETQYF. The CDR3, as DNA: TGTGCCAGCAGTTATTCGGGGGCGGAGACCCAGTACTTC.

V and J are TRBV2 and TRBJ1-1; D uncertain. Trimming removed 7 bases at V and 10 bases at J, with 19 bases between. CDR1 is SNHLY and CDR2 is FYNNEI in the germline V gene. CDR3 size: 13 residues. This chain's CDR3 is CASTVGGLDAAFF. As DNA, the CDR3 is TGTGCCAGCACCGTCGGTGGTTTGGATGCAGCTTTCTTT.

The chain joins TRBV3-1 (or the pseudogene TRBV3-2) to TRBJ1-4; D unresolved. The CDR3 is 16 amino acids. Germline CDR1 is LGHDT and CDR2 is YNNKEL (reference sequence). The germline V and J ends were trimmed by 4 bases and 1 base, with 13 bases remaining between them. The CDR3 here is CASSLRGKGTNEKLFF. The DNA for the CDR3 is TGTGCCAGCAGCCTCCGAGGGAAGGGAACTAATGAAAAACTGTTTTTT.

The V call is TRBV3-1 (or the pseudogene TRBV3-2), the J call TRBJ1-2, with 7 bases that match TRBD1. V gave up 4 bases and J gave up 7 bases; unmatched junction bases: 9. Germline V gives CDR1 LGHDT, CDR2 YNNKEL (reference sequence). This CDR3 comprises 14 residues. The CDR3 sequence is CASSPSGGKGGYTF. The CDR3 nucleotides read TGTGCCAGCAGCCCGTCAGGGGGTAAGGGTGGCTACACCTTC.

The chain links TRBV19 to TRBJ2-3, with D uncertain. The CDR3 sequence is 15 residues long. Germline V gives CDR1 LNHDA, CDR2 SQIVND (reference sequence). Trimming left V 5 bases short and J 0 bases short, with 12 bases between. CDR3 in DNA: TGTGCCAGTAGTCCCCCGCGCTTGAGCACAGATACGCAGTATTTT. It codes for CASSPPRLSTDTQYF.

The V and J genes are TRBV15 and TRBJ2-3; D may be TRBD1 (5 bases). Germline V gene sequence: CDR1 LNHNV, CDR2 YYDKDF (reference sequence). There are 14 residues in the CDR3. V lost 4 bases and J 2 bases, leaving 10 bases between the germline ends. In DNA form, the CDR3 reads TGTGCCACCAGCAAGCGACAGTTCACAGATACGCAGTATTTT. Translated, it gives CATSKRQFTDTQYF.

The chain couples TRBV18 to TRBJ1-1, with D possibly TRBD1 on 6 matching bases. This CDR3 has 15 amino acids. V shed 2 bases and J shed 6 bases, with 16 bases lying between them. Germline CDR1 is KGHSH and CDR2 is LQKENI. CDR3 sequence reads: CASSPAVGGSAEAFF. CDR3 sequence (DNA): TGTGCCAGCTCACCAGCCGTTGGGGGCTCAGCTGAAGCTTTCTTT.

The V gene is TRBV27, the J gene TRBJ1-5, with a tentative D call TRBD1 (6 bases). The germline CDR1 and CDR2 sequences are MNHEY and SMNVEV (reference sequence). With 8 bases removed from V and 2 bases from J, the gap between germline ends came to 16 bases. The CDR3 has 15 amino acids. CDR3 residues: CASGDGGAGNQPQHF. In DNA, the CDR3 is TGTGCCAGCGGCGACGGGGGCGCTGGCAATCAGCCCCAGCATTTT.

The chain links TRBV28 to TRBJ1-1; D gene unclear. In germline, CDR1 is MDHEN, CDR2 SYDVKM. V lost 6 bases and J 1 base, leaving 9 bases between the germline ends. The CDR3 length is 13 residues. CDR3 nucleotide sequence: TGTGCCAGCAGCTTTCAGAAGAACACTGAAGCTTTCTTT. It encodes CASSFQKNTEAFF.

The gene calls are TRBV7-2 and TRBJ2-5; D might be TRBD1 or TRBD2, each matching 5 bases. CDR3 length: 16 residues. Germline V gene lookup returns CDR1 SGHTA and CDR2 FQGNSA. V was trimmed by 5 bases and J by 5 bases, leaving 21 bases between them. CDR3 coding DNA: TGTGCCAGCAGCGCCGGGTGGGGGATGAGCCGGGAGACCCAGTACTTC. Translating gives CASSAGWGMSRETQYF.